The subject of this entry is one TCR beta chain. The protocol was immunoSEQ multiplex PCR, while the TCRdb copy is restricted to in-frame clones and leaves out a portion. The data hold 200,000 to 250,000 clones, with approximately 86% observed a single time. The data belong to a study of blood T cell repertoires in COVID-19. The sample comprised peripheral blood. The source of this sequence is a woman aged 50 to 60 with COVID-19, enrolled during active disease.

CDR3 nucleotide sequence: TGTGCCAGCAGCGTAGAGTTTGAGGGGGCGCCCACAGATACGCAGTATTTT. Protein: CASSVEFEGAPTDTQYF. V usage is TRBV9 and J usage is TRBJ2-3; 7 bases map to TRBD1. The germline V gene encodes CDR1 SGDLS and CDR2 YYNGEE. The CDR3 covers 17 residues. Unmatched junction bases numbered 9, after V lost 0 bases and J lost 2 bases.